This entry lists 27 T cell receptor beta chains sequenced from one sample in a study of blood T cell repertoires in COVID-19. Measured with immunoSEQ multiplex PCR; TCRdb has only the in-frame clones, and not every one. The sample shows 20,000 to 30,000 clones, about 86% of them seen only once. The sample taken for sequencing was peripheral blood. The receptors were sampled from an older man with acute or convalescent COVID-19.

The rearrangement joins TRBV19 to TRBJ1-2; no clear D. The CDR3 length is 12 residues. V shed 7 bases and J shed 2 bases, with 8 bases lying between them. Looked up from germline, CDR1 is LNHDA and CDR2 is SQIVND (reference sequence). The CDR3 loop reads CASIEGNYGYTF. CDR3 nucleotides: TGTGCCAGTATCGAGGGAAACTATGGCTACACCTTC.

The chain employs TRBV19 and TRBJ1-5; a possible D gene is TRBD1 (6 bases). The germline gives CDR1 LNHDA, CDR2 SQIVND (reference sequence). The CDR3 has 13 amino acids. V was trimmed by 7 bases and J by 6 bases, leaving 13 bases between them. The CDR3 DNA follows: TGTGCCAGTAAGAACAGGGAGCTTCAGCCCCAGCATTTT. This sequence encodes CASKNRELQPQHF.

This chain uses TRBV7-8 with TRBJ2-2, with 11 bases lining up with TRBD2. The CDR3 has 16 amino acids. CDR1 and CDR2 from the germline V gene are SGHVS and FQNEAQ. The junction had 3 bases not matched to a gene; V was cut back by 3 bases and J by 3 bases. The CDR3 DNA reads TGTGCCAGCAGCTTGCTACTAGCGGGAGACACCGGGGAGCTGTTTTTT. It yields the protein CASSLLLAGDTGELFF.

The table lists this clone with a count of one. The chain is built from TRBV28 and TRBJ2-7, with TRBD2 matching 13 bases. The CDR3 has 14 residues. The germline V gene has CDR1 MDHEN and CDR2 SYDVKM. J gave up 4 bases and V 5 bases, and 2 bases lay outside the gene matches. The CDR3 region is CASSPGLAGYEQYF. For the CDR3, the DNA is TGTGCCAGCAGTCCGGGACTAGCGGGGTACGAGCAGTACTTC. The whole variable domain, remainder taken from reference TRBV28 and TRBJ2-7, is DVKVTQSSRYLVKRTGEKVFLECVQDMDHENMFWYRQDPGLGLRLIYFSYDVKMKEKGDIPEGYSVSREKKERFSLILESASTNQTSMYLCASSPGLAGYEQYFGPGTRLTVT.

This chain joins TRBV19 and TRBJ2-7; 7 bases match TRBD2. The CDR3 sequence is 16 residues long. Germline V gene lookup returns CDR1 LNHDA and CDR2 SQIVND (reference sequence). V trimming: 2 bases; J trimming: 2 bases; junction bases outside the gene matches: 9. The CDR3 nucleotides are TGTGCCAGTAGTATATCGGCGGGCGGGACTACCTACGAGCAGTACTTC. Protein: CASSISAGGTTYEQYF.

This chain links TRBV12-3 or TRBV12-4 with TRBJ1-1; D unclear. The CDR3 runs to 12 residues. V was trimmed by 1 base and J by 5 bases, leaving 5 bases between them. This chain's CDR3 is CASSLGQTEAFF. CDR3 coding DNA: TGTGCCAGCAGTTTAGGGCAGACTGAAGCTTTCTTT.

The chain joins TRBV7-8 to TRBJ2-1; 11 bases fit TRBD2. The J segment lost 4 bases and the V segment lost 5 bases, leaving 4 bases of the junction unmatched. The CDR3 covers 15 residues. Germline V gene lookup returns CDR1 SGHVS and CDR2 FQNEAQ. The CDR3 DNA sequence: TGTGCCAGCAGCCAAGGGACTAGCGGTTACAATGAGCAGTTCTTC. Its translation: CASSQGTSGYNEQFF.

The chain carries TRBV29-1 and TRBJ2-3; possible D gene TRBD2, 7 bases. CDR1 SQVTM and CDR2 ANQGSEA come from the germline V gene. The germline V and J ends were trimmed by 7 bases and 3 bases, with 14 bases remaining between them. The CDR3 loop spans 13 amino acids. The CDR3 loop reads CSARGGGTDTQYF. The CDR3 DNA reads TGCAGCGCCCGGGGAGGGGGAACAGATACGCAGTATTTT.

This clone was seen just once. The V gene is TRBV7-2, the J gene TRBJ2-4; D possibly corresponds to TRBD1 (6 bases). The CDR3 covers 19 residues. Trimming shortened V by 2 bases and J by 0 bases, and 20 bases separated the two germline ends. CDR1 is SGHTA and CDR2 is FQGNSA in the germline V gene. CDR3: CASSLTPLMGALAKNIQYF. CDR3 sequence (DNA): TGTGCCAGCAGCTTAACCCCTCTTATGGGGGCCCTAGCCAAAAACATTCAGTACTTC.

The chain carries TRBV7-8 and TRBJ1-5, with D unresolved. The CDR3 runs 14 residues. The V end lost 5 bases, the J end lost 0 bases, and 8 bases lay between the germline ends. Germline lookup yields CDR1 SGHVS and CDR2 FQNEAQ. The CDR3 loop is CASSPDHSNQPQHF. CDR3 nucleotides: TGTGCCAGCAGCCCAGATCATAGCAATCAGCCCCAGCATTTT.

V is TRBV11-2 and J is TRBJ2-5; D gene unclear. Trimming took 0 bases from V and 5 from J, leaving 10 bases between them. This CDR3 has 14 residues. Looked up from germline, CDR1 is SGHAT and CDR2 is FQNNGV. The CDR3: CASSLDRSRETQYF. CDR3 coding DNA: TGTGCCAGCAGCTTAGATAGAAGTCGGGAGACCCAGTACTTC.

The chain joins TRBV4-1 to TRBJ2-1, with 7 nucleotides matching TRBD2. Germline V gene lookup returns CDR1 MGHRA and CDR2 YSYEKL. V shed 1 base and J 2 bases; nucleotides not matched to a gene: 5. The CDR3 has 16 residues. The CDR3 is CASSQVKSGAYNEQFF. The CDR3 nucleotides are TGCGCCAGCAGCCAAGTCAAGAGCGGGGCCTACAATGAGCAGTTCTTC.

This chain connects TRBV7-2 to TRBJ2-1; weak D call: TRBD1 (7 bases). Germline V gene data show CDR1 as SGHTA and CDR2 as FQGNSA. V was cut by 6 bases and J by 3 bases, with 21 bases left in between. This CDR3 is built from 17 residues. CDR3 loop: CASSSGRGRGLYNEQFF. CDR3 sequence (DNA): TGTGCCAGCAGTAGCGGTAGGGGGCGCGGGCTCTACAATGAGCAGTTCTTC.

V usage is TRBV11-2 and J usage is TRBJ2-1; TRBD1 might be the D (6 bases). CDR1 and CDR2 from the germline V gene are SGHAT and FQNNGV. CDR3 length: 15 residues. V lost 1 base and J lost 5, with 12 bases in between. In DNA, the CDR3 is TGTGCCAGCAGCTTAGGACCCCGGGACAACAATGAGCAGTTCTTC. Its translation: CASSLGPRDNNEQFF.

The chain employs TRBV9 and TRBJ1-2; tentative D call: TRBD1 (6 bases). Germline values: CDR1 SGDLS, CDR2 YYNGEE. There are 14 residues in the CDR3. Trimming stripped 2 bases from V and 3 bases from J, with 11 bases between. This CDR3 is CASSVEDSDYGYTF. CDR3 DNA sequence: TGTGCCAGCAGCGTGGAGGACAGCGACTATGGCTACACCTTC.

This clone has only one observation. The chain carries TRBV27 and TRBJ1-4, with D hard to call. Germline CDR1 MNHEY, CDR2 SMNVEV (reference sequence). The length of the CDR3 is 14 residues. The V end was cut by 3 bases, the J end by 10 bases, with 15 bases between. In DNA, the CDR3 is TGTGCCAGCAGTTTGAACAGCCCTCGGGGAAAACTGTTTTTT. Protein product: CASSLNSPRGKLFF.

CDR3 in amino acids: CASSPTYGQPQHF. The CDR3 DNA follows: TGTGCCAGCTCACCGACATACGGTCAGCCCCAGCATTTT. This chain connects TRBV18 to TRBJ1-5; D is unresolved. Trimming removed 3 bases at V and 6 bases at J, with 9 bases between. CDR3 size: 13 residues. Germline assignment: CDR1 KGHSH and CDR2 LQKENI. The full variable domain, rest sourced from reference TRBV18 and TRBJ1-5, is NAGVMQNPRHLVRRRGQEARLRCSPMKGHSHVYWYRQLPEEGLKFMVYLQKENIIDESGMPKERFSAEFPKEGPSILRIQQVVRGDSAAYFCASSPTYGQPQHFGDGTRLSIL.

The chain has TRBV20-1 and TRBJ1-1, with D hard to call. Trimming removed 5 bases at V and 3 bases at J, with 7 bases between. CDR1 is DFQATT, CDR2 SNEGSKA, per germline (reference sequence). CDR3 length: 11 amino acids. This CDR3 reads CSAEEYTEAFF. CDR3 nucleotide sequence: TGCAGTGCTGAAGAGTACACTGAAGCTTTCTTT.

This clone is medium-sized (0.01 to 0.1%) in the sample. The V gene is TRBV7-9, the J gene TRBJ1-5; D is unresolved. There are 14 residues in the CDR3. Trimming stripped 1 base from V and 0 bases from J, with 4 bases between. CDR1 SEHNR and CDR2 FQNEAQ come from the germline V gene (reference sequence). CDR3 DNA: TGTGCCAGCAGCTTAGGCGATAGCAATCAGCCCCAGCATTTT. Amino acid sequence: CASSLGDSNQPQHF.

The genes are TRBV10-3 and TRBJ1-1; no clear D gene. Germline V gene data show CDR1 as ENHRY and CDR2 as SYGVKD. V lost 4 bases and J lost 11, with 17 bases in between. The CDR3 spans 13 residues. CDR3 region: CAISGGVGTGAFF. In DNA, the CDR3 is TGTGCCATCAGTGGGGGTGTGGGAACGGGGGCTTTCTTT.

The chain combines TRBV19 with TRBJ2-5; 14 bases fit TRBD2. V lost 1 base to trimming and J lost 0 bases; unmatched junction nucleotides: 4. The germline gives CDR1 LNHDA, CDR2 SQIVND (reference sequence). This CDR3 contains 18 residues. In DNA, the CDR3 is TGTGCCAGTAGTATAGGGACTAGCGGGAGGCTGTACCAAGAGACCCAGTACTTC. Protein sequence: CASSIGTSGRLYQETQYF.

The rearrangement links TRBV7-3 to TRBJ2-7; weak D call: TRBD1 (5 bases). Per germline, CDR1 SGHTA and CDR2 FQGTGA. CDR3 length: 13 residues. The V end was cut by 6 bases, the J end by 2 bases, with 11 bases between. The CDR3 region has the DNA TGTGCCAGCAGTCCCAGGGCCGCCTACGAGCAGTACTTC. This gives the protein CASSPRAAYEQYF.

V gene TRBV27 combines with J gene TRBJ2-5, with D possibly being TRBD1 (6 bases). V was pared by 5 bases and J by 2 bases, with 12 bases between. In germline, CDR1 is MNHEY, CDR2 SMNVEV (reference sequence). This CDR3 has 14 residues. The CDR3 reads CASSDRTVQETQYF. CDR3 DNA sequence: TGTGCCAGCAGTGATAGGACAGTTCAAGAGACCCAGTACTTC.

V and J are TRBV4-1 and TRBJ2-2, with 7 positions matching TRBD2. This CDR3 comprises 16 residues. CDR1 MGHRA and CDR2 YSYEKL come from the germline V gene. J lost 4 bases, V lost 0 bases, and 5 bases had no gene match. The CDR3 region has the DNA TGCGCCAGCAGCCAAGATCGGGGGGTAGGCACCGGGGAGCTGTTTTTT. It codes for CASSQDRGVGTGELFF.

The rearrangement joins TRBV19 to TRBJ1-2, with 7 bases aligning to TRBD1. Per the germline V gene, CDR1 is LNHDA and CDR2 is SQIVND (reference sequence). This CDR3 has 16 residues. After removal of 3 bases from V and 2 bases from J, the junction contained 9 bases not matched to a gene. CDR3: CASSMGTVNPNYGYTF. The CDR3 DNA follows: TGTGCCAGTAGTATGGGGACAGTCAATCCAAACTATGGCTACACCTTC. Supplemented by reference TRBV19 and TRBJ1-2, the full variable domain reads DGGITQSPKYLFRKEGQNVTLSCEQNLNHDAMYWYRQDPGQGLRLIYYSQIVNDFQKGDIAEGYSVSREKKESFPLTVTSAQKNPTAFYLCASSMGTVNPNYGYTFGSGTRLTVV.

The gene calls are TRBV5-5 and TRBJ1-4; D gene uncertain. The germline V and J ends were trimmed by 0 bases and 10 bases, with 10 bases remaining between them. Germline lookup yields CDR1 SGHKS and CDR2 YYEKEE (reference sequence). The CDR3 totals 13 residues. CDR3 sequence reads: CASSLGGVGKLFF. The CDR3 DNA reads TGTGCCAGCAGCTTGGGCGGGGTGGGAAAACTGTTTTTT.

This clone has more than one count but fewer than ten. The chain employs TRBV27 and TRBJ1-5, with 8 bases aligning to TRBD1. Germline CDR1 MNHEY, CDR2 SMNVEV (reference sequence). V lost 3 bases and J lost 0; bases outside the gene matches: 1. CDR3 length: 15 residues. The CDR3 is CASSLDRVSNQPQHF. The CDR3 coding sequence is TGTGCCAGCAGTTTGGACAGGGTTAGCAATCAGCCCCAGCATTTT.